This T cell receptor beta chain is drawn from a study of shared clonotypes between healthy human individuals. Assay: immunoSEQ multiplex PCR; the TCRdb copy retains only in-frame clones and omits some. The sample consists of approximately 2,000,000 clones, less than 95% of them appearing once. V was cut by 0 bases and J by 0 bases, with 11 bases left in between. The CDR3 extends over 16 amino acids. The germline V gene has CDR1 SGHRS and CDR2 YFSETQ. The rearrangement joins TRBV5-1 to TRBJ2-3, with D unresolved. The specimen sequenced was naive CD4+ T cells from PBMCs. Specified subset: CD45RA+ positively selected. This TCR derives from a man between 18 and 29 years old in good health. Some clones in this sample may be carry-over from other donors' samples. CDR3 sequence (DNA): TGCGCCAGCAGCTTGGCCGGGCTAACTAGCACAGATACGCAGTATTTT. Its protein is CASSLAGLTSTDTQYF.